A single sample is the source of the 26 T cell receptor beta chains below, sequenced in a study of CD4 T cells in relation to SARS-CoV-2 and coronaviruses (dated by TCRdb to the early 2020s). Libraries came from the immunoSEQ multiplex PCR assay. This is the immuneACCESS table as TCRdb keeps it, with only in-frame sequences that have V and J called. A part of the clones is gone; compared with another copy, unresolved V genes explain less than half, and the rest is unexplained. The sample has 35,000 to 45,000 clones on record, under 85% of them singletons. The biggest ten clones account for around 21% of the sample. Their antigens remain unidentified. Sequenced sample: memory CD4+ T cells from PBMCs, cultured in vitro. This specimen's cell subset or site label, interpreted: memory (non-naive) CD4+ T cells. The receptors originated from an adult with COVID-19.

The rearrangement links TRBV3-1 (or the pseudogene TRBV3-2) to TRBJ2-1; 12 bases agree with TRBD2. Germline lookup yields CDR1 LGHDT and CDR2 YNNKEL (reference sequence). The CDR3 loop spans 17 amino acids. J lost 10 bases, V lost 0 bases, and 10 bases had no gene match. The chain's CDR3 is CASSQDGGLAGGREQFF. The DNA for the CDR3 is TGTGCCAGCAGCCAAGATGGGGGGCTAGCGGGAGGGCGGGAGCAGTTCTTC.

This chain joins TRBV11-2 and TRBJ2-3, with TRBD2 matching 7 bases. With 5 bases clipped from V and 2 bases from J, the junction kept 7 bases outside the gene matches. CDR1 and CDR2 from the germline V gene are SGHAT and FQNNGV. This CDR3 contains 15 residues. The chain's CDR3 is CASSRGGAHTDTQYF. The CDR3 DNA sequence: TGTGCCAGCAGCCGGGGAGGGGCCCACACAGATACGCAGTATTTT.

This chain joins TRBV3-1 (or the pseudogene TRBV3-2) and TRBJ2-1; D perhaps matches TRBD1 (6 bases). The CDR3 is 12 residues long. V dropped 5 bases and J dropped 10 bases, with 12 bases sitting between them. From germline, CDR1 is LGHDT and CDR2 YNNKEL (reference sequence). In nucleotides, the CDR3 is TGTGCCAGCAGCGAAGGGGGATGGGAGCAGTTCTTC. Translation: CASSEGGWEQFF.

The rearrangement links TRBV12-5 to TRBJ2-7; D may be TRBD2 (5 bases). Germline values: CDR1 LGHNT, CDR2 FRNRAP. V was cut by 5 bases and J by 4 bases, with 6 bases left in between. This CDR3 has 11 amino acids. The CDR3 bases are TGTGCTAGTGGTACGGGATACGAGCAGTACTTC. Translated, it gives CASGTGYEQYF.

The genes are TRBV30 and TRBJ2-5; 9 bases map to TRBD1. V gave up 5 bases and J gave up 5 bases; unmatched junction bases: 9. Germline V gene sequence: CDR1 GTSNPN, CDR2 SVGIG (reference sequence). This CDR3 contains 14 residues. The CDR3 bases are TGTGCCTGGGCTTGGACAGGGGTTGTCGAGACCCAGTACTTC. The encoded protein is CAWAWTGVVETQYF.

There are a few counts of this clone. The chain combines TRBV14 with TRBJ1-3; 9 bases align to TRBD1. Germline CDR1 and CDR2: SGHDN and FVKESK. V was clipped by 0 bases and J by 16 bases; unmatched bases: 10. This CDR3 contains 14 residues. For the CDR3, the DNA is TGTGCCAGCAGCCAAGACGGACAGGGGAGAGTCATTTATTTT. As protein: CASSQDGQGRVIYF.

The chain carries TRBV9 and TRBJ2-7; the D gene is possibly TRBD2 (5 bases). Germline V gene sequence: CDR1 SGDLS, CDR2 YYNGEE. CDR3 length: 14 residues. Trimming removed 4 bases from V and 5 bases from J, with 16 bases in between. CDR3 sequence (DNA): TGTGCCAGCAGCTCCCAACGGTTTAGCGACGAGCAGTACTTC. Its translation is CASSSQRFSDEQYF. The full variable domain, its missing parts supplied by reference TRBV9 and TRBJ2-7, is DSGVTQTPKHLITATGQRVTLRCSPRSGDLSVYWYQQSLDQGLQFLIQYYNGEERAKGNILERFSAQQFPDLHSELNLSSLELGDSALYFCASSSQRFSDEQYFGPGTRLTVT.

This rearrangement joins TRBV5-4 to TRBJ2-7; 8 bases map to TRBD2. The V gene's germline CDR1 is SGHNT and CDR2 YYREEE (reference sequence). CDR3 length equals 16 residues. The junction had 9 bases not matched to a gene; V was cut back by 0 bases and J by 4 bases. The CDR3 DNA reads TGTGCCAGCAGCTTGGGGTCACGGACTAGCTCTTACGAGCAGTACTTC. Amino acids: CASSLGSRTSSYEQYF.

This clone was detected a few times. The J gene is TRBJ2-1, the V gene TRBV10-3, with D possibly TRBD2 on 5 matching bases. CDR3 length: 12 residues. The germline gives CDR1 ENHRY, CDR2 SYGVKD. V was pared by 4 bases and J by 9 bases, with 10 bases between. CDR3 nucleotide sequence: TGTGCCATCAGTGTCCAGGAGGTTGAGCAGTTCTTC. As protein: CAISVQEVEQFF.

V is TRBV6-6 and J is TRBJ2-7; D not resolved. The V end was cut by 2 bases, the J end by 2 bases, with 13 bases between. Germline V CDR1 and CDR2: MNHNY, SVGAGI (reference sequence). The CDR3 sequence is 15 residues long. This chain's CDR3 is CASSYGSRVPYEQYF. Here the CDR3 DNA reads TGTGCCAGCAGTTACGGAAGTCGGGTCCCCTACGAGCAGTACTTC.

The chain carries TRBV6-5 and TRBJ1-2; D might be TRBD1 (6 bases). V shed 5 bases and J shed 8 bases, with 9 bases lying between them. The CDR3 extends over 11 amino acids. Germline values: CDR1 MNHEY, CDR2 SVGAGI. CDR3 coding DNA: TGTGCCAGCAGTCCGGGGGGCGGCTACACCTTC. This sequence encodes CASSPGGGYTF.

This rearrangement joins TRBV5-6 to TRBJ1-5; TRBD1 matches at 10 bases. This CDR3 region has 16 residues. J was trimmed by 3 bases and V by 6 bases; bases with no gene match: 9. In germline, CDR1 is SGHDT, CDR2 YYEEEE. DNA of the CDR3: TGTGCCAGCACCCTTTACGGGACAGGGGACAATCAGCCCCAGCATTTT. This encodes CASTLYGTGDNQPQHF.

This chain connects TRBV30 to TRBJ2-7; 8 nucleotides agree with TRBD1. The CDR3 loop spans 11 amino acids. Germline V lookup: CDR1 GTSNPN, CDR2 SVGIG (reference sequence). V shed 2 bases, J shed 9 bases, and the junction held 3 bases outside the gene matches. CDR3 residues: CAWSIDRGQYF. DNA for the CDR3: TGTGCCTGGAGTATCGACAGGGGGCAGTACTTC.

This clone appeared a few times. The CDR3 nucleotides read TGTGCCAGCACCCCCGGAATAGGCCGAGGCACAGATACGCAGTATTTT. Its translation: CASTPGIGRGTDTQYF. The genes are TRBV6-6 and TRBJ2-3; D is undetermined. The V end was cut by 7 bases, the J end by 1 base, with 18 bases between. The CDR3 consists of 16 residues. Germline V gives CDR1 MNHNY, CDR2 SVGAGI (reference sequence).

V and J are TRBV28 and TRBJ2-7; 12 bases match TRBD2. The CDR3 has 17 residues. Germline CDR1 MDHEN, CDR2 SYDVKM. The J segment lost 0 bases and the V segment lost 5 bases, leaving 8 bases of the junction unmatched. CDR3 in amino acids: CASSGGTSGSVSYEQYF. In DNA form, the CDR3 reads TGTGCCAGCAGTGGGGGGACTAGCGGGTCGGTCTCCTACGAGCAGTACTTC.

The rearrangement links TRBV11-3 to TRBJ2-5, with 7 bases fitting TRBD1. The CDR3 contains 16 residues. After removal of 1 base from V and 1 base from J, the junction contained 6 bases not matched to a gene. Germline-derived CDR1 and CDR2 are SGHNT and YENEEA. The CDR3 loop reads CASSLGDRTTQETQYF. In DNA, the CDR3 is TGTGCCAGCAGCTTAGGGGACAGAACGACCCAAGAGACCCAGTACTTC.

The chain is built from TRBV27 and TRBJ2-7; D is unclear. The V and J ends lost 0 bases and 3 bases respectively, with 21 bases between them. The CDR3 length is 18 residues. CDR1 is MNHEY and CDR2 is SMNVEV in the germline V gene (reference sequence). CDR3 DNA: TGTGCCAGCAGTTTATCGGGCGGAGCGTTAGAGAAGGGCTACGAGCAGTACTTC. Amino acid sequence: CASSLSGGALEKGYEQYF.

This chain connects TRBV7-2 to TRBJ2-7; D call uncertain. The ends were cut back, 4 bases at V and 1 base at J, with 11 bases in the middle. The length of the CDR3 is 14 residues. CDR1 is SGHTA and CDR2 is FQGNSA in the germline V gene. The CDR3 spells CASSSQDQSYEQYF. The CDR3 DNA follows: TGTGCCAGCAGCTCCCAGGACCAATCCTACGAGCAGTACTTC.

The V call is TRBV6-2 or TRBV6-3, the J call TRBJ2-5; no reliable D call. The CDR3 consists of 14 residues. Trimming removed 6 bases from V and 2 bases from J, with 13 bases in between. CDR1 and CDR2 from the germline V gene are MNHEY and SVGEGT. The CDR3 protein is CASSMHVEQETQYF. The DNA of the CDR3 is TGTGCCAGCAGCATGCACGTGGAACAAGAGACCCAGTACTTC.

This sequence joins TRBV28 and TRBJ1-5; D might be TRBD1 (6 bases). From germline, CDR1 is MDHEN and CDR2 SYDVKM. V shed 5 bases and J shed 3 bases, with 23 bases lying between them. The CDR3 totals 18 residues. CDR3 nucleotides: TGTGCCAGCAGTCCCTATTTGCCGGGACACGGATCCAATCAGCCCCAGCATTTT. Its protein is CASSPYLPGHGSNQPQHF.

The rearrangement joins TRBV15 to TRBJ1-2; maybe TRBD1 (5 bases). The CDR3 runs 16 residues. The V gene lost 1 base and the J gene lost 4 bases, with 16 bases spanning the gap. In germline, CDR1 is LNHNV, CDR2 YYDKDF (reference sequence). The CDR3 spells CATSRVGAEGSYGYTF. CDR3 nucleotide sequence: TGTGCCACCAGCAGAGTGGGCGCCGAGGGGTCCTATGGCTACACCTTC.

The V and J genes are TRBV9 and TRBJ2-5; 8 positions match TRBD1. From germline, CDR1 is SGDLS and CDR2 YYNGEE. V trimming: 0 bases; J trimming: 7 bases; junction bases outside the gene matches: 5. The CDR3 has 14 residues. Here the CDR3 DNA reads TGTGCCAGCAGCGTAGCCGGACAGGGAGGGACCCAGTACTTC. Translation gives CASSVAGQGGTQYF.

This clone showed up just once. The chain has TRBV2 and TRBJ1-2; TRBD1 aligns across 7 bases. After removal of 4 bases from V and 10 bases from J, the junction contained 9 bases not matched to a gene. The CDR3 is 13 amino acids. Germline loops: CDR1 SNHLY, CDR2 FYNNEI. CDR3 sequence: CASSGIGGADYTF. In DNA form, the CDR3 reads TGTGCCAGCAGTGGAATAGGGGGCGCGGACTACACCTTC.

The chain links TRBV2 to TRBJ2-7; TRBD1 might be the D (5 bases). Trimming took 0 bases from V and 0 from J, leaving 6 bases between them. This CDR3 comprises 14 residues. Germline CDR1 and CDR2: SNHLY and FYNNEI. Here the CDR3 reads CASSEADNSYEQYF. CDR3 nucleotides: TGTGCCAGCAGTGAAGCGGACAACTCCTACGAGCAGTACTTC.

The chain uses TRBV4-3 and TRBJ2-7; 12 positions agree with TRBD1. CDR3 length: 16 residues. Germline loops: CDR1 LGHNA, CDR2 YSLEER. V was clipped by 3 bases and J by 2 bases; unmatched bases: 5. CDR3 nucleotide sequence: TGCGCCAGCAGCCAGGGACAGGGGGCCGAGACCTACGAGCAGTACTTC. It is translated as CASSQGQGAETYEQYF.

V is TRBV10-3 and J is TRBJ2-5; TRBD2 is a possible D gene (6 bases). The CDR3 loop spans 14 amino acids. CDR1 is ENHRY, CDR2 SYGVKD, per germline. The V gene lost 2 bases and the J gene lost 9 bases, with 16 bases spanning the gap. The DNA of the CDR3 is TGTGCCATCAGTGAGAGGCGGGAACACTGGGCCCAGTACTTC. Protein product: CAISERREHWAQYF.